This T cell receptor beta chain was identified during a study of cytomegalovirus exposure and HLA in healthy donors. Overall study results and limits: In a later analysis, CMV-associated beta chains were mostly HLA-associated, it appeared. Earlier analysis found most TCR beta V segments productive about 90% or about 30% of the time.

Donors counted as nominally healthy when sampled, yet unrecorded immune exposures were likely. Comment on this clone: The target antigen is unknown.

After removal of 7 bases from V and 2 bases from J, the junction contained 16 bases not matched to a gene. CDR3 length: 17 amino acids. From germline, CDR1 is SNHLY and CDR2 FYNNEI. This PCR relied on a set of 60 Vbeta primers and 13 Jbeta primers. In the original processing: Later, 75 million to 100 million unique TCR beta chains were counted in an analysis, and around 11 million of them were shared. The repertoire was sequenced with immunoSEQ multiplex PCR; TCRdb's copy has only in-frame clones and lacks some. The V and J calls and the clone size are those of that table, but D and trimming were determined from the DNA. The sample has about 120,000 clones, about 62% seen once.

The source of this sequence is a woman between 40 and 55 years old in good health and CMV-seropositive. The source material was PBMCs. The V gene is TRBV2, the J gene TRBJ2-5; TRBD2 matches 7 bases. The CDR3 spells CASTPPGGSHWQETQYF. DNA of the CDR3: TGTGCCAGCACCCCCCCCGGGGGGTCTCATTGGCAAGAGACCCAGTACTTC.